This T cell receptor (beta chain) is from a study of CD8+CD57+ T cells in acquired aplastic anemia. Overall study context: About 3 ug was the average amount of DNA from sorted CD4+ and CD8+ cells. In CD4+ cells, healthy donors produced an average of approximately 9.9 million reads.

TCR beta VDJ and CDR3 were profiled, and genomic DNA was the template. TCRdb re-called the reads with MiXCR, one entry per CDR3 protein. The table has over 100,000 distinct CDR3 sequences, less than 45% seen once. V lost 3 bases and J lost 3; bases outside the gene matches: 7. Germline V gives CDR1 MDHEN, CDR2 SYDVKM. This CDR3 contains 16 residues. The table lists this clonotype with many counts. The antigen is unknown. Study-wide results and caveats: Patients and healthy controls showed no significant CD8+ Simpson's diversity difference.

The sequence was obtained from a human donor in good health, serving as a control. Sequencing was done on a sample of sorted CD4+, CD8+, or CD8+CD57+ T cells (not recorded which) from PBMCs. The chain recombines TRBV28 with TRBJ2-7, with 11 bases aligning to TRBD2. CDR3 residues: CASSFATSGAFYEQYF. CDR3 bases: TGTGCCAGCAGTTTCGCGACTAGCGGGGCGTTCTACGAGCAGTACTTC. The full variable domain, rest sourced from reference TRBV28 and TRBJ2-7, is DVKVTQSSRYLVKRTGEKVFLECVQDMDHENMFWYRQDPGLGLRLIYFSYDVKMKEKGDIPEGYSVSREKKERFSLILESASTNQTSMYLCASSFATSGAFYEQYFGPGTRLTVT.